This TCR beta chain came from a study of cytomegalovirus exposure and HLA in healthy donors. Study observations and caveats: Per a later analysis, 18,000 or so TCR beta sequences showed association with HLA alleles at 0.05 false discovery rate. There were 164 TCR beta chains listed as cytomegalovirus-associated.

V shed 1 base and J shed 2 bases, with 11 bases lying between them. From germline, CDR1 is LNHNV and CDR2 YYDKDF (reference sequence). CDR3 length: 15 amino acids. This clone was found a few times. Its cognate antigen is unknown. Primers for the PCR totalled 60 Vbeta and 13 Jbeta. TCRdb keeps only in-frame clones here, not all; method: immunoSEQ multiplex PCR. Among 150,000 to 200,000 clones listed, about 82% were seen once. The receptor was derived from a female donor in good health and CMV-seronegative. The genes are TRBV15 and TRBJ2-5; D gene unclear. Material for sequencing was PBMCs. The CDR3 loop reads CATSRGSPLQETQYF. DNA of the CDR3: TGTGCCACCAGCAGAGGTTCACCACTTCAAGAGACCCAGTACTTC.